This TCR beta chain is from a study of technical replicates of blood from a few donors. Sequencing was performed with immunoSEQ multiplex PCR; in TCRdb, only in-frame clones are kept and a portion is missing. Counted here are 45,000 to 60,000 clones, about 95% occurring once; the ten biggest clones make up approximately 2.9%. The germline V and J ends were trimmed by 5 bases and 0 bases, with 10 bases remaining between them. Per germline, CDR1 MNHEY and CDR2 SMNVEV (reference sequence). CDR3 length equals 14 residues. The TCR comes from a human donor in good health. Some clones in this sample may be carry-over from other donors' samples. This chain joins TRBV27 and TRBJ1-1; D unresolved. Sequencing input: PBMCs. CDR3 in DNA: TGTGCCAGCAGTGATCAGGTCATGAACACTGAAGCTTTCTTT. It yields the protein CASSDQVMNTEAFF.